This T cell receptor beta chain was sequenced during a study of PD-1 blockade in classical Hodgkin lymphoma. Study-wide results and caveats: Exclusion was applied to patients who started nivolumab under 1 year after ASCT. Newly diagnosed patients were reported to exhibit reduced baseline TCR diversity relative to healthy donors.

Clones were read by immunoSEQ multiplex PCR, and TCRdb kept only the in-frame ones, dropping some. Here the sample spans 4,200 or so clones, roughly 87% being singletons. Of note for this clone: No antigen is known for it.

All patients relapsed after autologous stem cell transplantation, and brentuximab vedotin exposure varied. Magnetic negative selection was used to purify CD4+ T cells from thawed PBMCs. The sequencing here drew on CD4+ T cells from blood, taken at baseline. This TCR derives from a human donor with classical Hodgkin lymphoma.

CDR3 protein: CASSRLGQGGYGYTF. CDR3 DNA: TGTGCCAGCAGCCGATTAGGACAGGGGGGATATGGCTACACCTTC. The genes are TRBV27 and TRBJ1-2, with 10 bases that match TRBD1. CDR3 length: 15 amino acids. Germline V gene lookup returns CDR1 MNHEY and CDR2 SMNVEV (reference sequence). V was clipped by 6 bases and J by 5 bases; unmatched bases: 9.